This T cell receptor (beta chain) was identified during a study of T cell changes during pregnancy in multiple sclerosis. Repertoires were generated with immunoSEQ multiplex PCR, while TCRdb's copy carries only in-frame clones and drops some. The sample lists 100,000 or so clones, approximately 95% occurring once. The germline V gene has CDR1 SNHLY and CDR2 FYNNEI. This CDR3 region has 16 residues. V shed 2 bases, J shed 4 bases, and the junction held 9 bases outside the gene matches. This chain uses TRBV2 with TRBJ2-3; 7 nucleotides align to TRBD2. The sample in question was peripheral blood, obtained after pregnancy. The sequence derives from a female donor in good health, enrolled as a control in a pregnancy study. Here the CDR3 DNA reads TGTGCCAGCAGTGAACTAGGGGAGGGATTGTCAGATACGCAGTATTTT. Encoded protein: CASSELGEGLSDTQYF.